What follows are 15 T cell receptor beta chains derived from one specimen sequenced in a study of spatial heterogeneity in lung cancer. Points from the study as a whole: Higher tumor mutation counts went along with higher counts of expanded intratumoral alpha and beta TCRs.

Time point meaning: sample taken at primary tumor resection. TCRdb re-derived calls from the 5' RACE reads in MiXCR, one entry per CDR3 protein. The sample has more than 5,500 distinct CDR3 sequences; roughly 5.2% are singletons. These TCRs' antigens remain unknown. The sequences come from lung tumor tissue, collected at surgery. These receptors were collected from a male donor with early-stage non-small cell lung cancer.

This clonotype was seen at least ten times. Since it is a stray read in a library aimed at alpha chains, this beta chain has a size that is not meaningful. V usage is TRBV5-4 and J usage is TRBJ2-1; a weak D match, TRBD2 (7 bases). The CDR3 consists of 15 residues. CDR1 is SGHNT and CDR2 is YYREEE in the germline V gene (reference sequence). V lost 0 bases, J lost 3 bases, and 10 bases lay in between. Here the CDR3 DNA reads TGTGCCAGCAGCTTGGCGGGGGGCCTCTACAATGAGCAGTTCTTC. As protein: CASSLAGGLYNEQFF.

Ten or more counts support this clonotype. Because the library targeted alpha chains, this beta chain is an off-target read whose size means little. The CDR3 sequence: CASSGAGTDNTQYF. The CDR3 bases are TGCGCCAGCAGCGGGGCGGGGACTGATAATACGCAGTATTTT. The rearrangement uses TRBV5-1 and TRBJ2-3, with TRBD2 as a possible D gene (6 bases). CDR1 is SGHRS and CDR2 is YFSETQ in the germline V gene. This CDR3 region has 14 residues. V lost 4 bases and J 7 bases, leaving 16 bases between the germline ends.

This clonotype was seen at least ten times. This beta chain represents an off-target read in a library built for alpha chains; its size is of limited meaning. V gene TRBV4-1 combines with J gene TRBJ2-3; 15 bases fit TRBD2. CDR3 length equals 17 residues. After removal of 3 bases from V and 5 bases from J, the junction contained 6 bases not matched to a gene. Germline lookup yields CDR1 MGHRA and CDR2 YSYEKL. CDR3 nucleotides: TGCGCCAGCAGCCATTGGACTAGCGGGGGGGCGGGAGATACGCAGTATTTT. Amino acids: CASSHWTSGGAGDTQYF.

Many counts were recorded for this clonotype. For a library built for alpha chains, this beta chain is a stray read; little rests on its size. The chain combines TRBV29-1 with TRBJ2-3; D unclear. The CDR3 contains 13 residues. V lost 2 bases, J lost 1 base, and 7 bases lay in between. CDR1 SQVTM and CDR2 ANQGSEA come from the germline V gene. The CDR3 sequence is CSVEWKGTDTQYF. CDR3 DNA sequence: TGCAGCGTTGAATGGAAGGGCACAGATACGCAGTATTTT.

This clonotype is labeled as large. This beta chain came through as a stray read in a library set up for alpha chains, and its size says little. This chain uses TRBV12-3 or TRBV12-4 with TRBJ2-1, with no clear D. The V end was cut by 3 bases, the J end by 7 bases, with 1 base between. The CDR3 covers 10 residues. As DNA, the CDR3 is TGTGCCAGCAGTTTGAATGAGCAGTTCTTC. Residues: CASSLNEQFF.

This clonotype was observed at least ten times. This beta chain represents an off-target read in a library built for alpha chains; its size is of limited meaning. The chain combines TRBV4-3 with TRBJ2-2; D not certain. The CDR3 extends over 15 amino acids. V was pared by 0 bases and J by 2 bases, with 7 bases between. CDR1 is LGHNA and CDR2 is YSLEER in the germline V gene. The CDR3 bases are TGCGCCAGCAGCCAAGATGTCAGAAACACCGGGGAGCTGTTTTTT. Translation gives CASSQDVRNTGELFF.

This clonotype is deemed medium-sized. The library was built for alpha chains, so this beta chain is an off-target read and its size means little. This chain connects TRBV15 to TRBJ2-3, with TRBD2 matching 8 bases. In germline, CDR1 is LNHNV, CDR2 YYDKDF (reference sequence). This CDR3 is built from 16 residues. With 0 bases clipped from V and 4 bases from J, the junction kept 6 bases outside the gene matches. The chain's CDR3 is CATSRDRGGQADTQYF. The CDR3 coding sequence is TGTGCCACCAGCAGAGATCGGGGGGGGCAGGCAGATACGCAGTATTTT.

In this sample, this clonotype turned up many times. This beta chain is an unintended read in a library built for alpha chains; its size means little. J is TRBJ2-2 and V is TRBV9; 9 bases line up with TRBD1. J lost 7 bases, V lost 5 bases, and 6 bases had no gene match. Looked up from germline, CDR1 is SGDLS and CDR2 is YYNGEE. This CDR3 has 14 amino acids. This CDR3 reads CASSRTGEIGELFF. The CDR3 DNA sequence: TGTGCCAGCAGTAGGACAGGGGAGATCGGGGAGCTGTTTTTT.

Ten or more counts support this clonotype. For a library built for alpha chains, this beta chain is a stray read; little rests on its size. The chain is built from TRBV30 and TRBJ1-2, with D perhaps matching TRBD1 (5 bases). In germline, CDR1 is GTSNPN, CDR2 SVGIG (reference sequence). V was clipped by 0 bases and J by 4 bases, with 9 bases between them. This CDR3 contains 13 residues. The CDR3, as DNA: TGTGCCTGGAGTGTGGGTCAGGGCTATGGCTACACCTTC. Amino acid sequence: CAWSVGQGYGYTF.

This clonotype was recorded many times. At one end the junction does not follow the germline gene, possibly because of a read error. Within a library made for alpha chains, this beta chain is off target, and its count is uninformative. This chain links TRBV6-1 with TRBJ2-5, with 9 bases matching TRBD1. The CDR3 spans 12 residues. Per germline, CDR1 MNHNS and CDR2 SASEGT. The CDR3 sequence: CASSGTGESQYF. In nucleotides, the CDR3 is TGTGCCAGCAGTGGGACAGGGGAGAGCCAGTACTTC.

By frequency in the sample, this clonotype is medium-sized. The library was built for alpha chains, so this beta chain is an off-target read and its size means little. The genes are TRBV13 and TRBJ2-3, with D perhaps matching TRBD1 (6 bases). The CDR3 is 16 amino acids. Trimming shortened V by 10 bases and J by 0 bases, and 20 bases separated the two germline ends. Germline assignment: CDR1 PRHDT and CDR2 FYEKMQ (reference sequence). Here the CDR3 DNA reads TGTGCCACCCGGGACACCTTTAACTCTAGCACAGATACGCAGTATTTT. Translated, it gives CATRDTFNSSTDTQYF.

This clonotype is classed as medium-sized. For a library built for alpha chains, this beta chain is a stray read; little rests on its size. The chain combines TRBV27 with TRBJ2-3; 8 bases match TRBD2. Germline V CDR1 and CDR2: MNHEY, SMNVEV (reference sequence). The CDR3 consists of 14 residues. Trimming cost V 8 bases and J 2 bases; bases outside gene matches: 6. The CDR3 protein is CASGYSGATDTQYF. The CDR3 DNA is TGTGCCAGCGGTTATAGCGGGGCCACAGATACGCAGTATTTT.

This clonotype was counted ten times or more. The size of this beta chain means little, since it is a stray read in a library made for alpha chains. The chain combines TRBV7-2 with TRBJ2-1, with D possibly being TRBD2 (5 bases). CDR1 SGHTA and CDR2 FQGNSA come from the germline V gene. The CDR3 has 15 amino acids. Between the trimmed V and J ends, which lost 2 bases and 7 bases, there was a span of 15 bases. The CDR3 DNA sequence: TGTGCCAGCAGCTTACTCGGACTCGCGAGGAATGAGCAGTTCTTC. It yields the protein CASSLLGLARNEQFF.

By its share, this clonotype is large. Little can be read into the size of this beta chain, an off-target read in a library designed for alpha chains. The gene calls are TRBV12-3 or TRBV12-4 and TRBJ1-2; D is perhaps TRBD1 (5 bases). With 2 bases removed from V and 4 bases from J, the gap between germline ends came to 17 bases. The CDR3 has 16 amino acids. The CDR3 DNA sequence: TGTGCCAGCAGTTTAACTCCCCCTACAGACAGCTATGGCTACACCTTC. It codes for CASSLTPPTDSYGYTF.

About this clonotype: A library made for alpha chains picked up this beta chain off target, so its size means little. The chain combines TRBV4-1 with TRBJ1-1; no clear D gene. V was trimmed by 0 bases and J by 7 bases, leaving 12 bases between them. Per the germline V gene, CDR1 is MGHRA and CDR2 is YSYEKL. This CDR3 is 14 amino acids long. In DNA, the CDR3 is TGCGCCAGCAGCCAAGATCGGGGAGAGATTGAAGCTTTCTTT. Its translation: CASSQDRGEIEAFF.